This T cell receptor (beta chain) was recorded in a study of PD-L1 blockade in urothelial cancer. Described time point: pretreatment peripheral blood. V was trimmed by 6 bases and J by 1 base, leaving 13 bases between them. The V gene's germline CDR1 is MDHEN and CDR2 SYDVKM. This CDR3 is built from 15 residues. Some clones are missing from TCRdb's copy, which holds only in-frame ones; the method was immunoSEQ multiplex PCR. Here the sample spans approximately 63,000 clones, approximately 80% being singletons. The source is a man aged 65-85 years with urothelial cancer. This sample comprised PBMCs, obtained around atezolizumab (anti-PD-L1) treatment. The chain employs TRBV28 and TRBJ1-3; D ambiguous. For the CDR3, the DNA is TGTGCCAGCAGCGAGAGGGTTGTGTCTGGAAACACCATATATTTT. As protein: CASSERVVSGNTIYF.